Detailed here is one T cell receptor (beta chain). Germline CDR1 and CDR2: MNHEY and SVGAGI. This CDR3 spans 15 amino acids. Trimming cost V 4 bases and J 6 bases, with 13 bases left between them. This sample was taken from a study of blood T cell repertoires in COVID-19. For the study at large: Acute and convalescent COVID-19 samples came from the United States, Italy and Spain. T cells, B-cell-depleted T cells, or PBMCs provided the cDNA or gDNA that served as material.

In the authors' workflow: Estimation of nucleated cell counts was performed using reference gene primer amplification. This table comes from immunoSEQ multiplex PCR, and its TCRdb copy is limited to in-frame clones, with some not included. The D gene and trimming were derived from the DNA, and the V and J assignments and clone size from that table. The sample has approximately 100,000 clones, roughly 80% seen once. The receptor was isolated from a woman over 75 with acute or convalescent COVID-19. The specimen was peripheral blood. This chain connects TRBV6-5 to TRBJ1-6, with a tentative D call TRBD1 (5 bases). CDR3 in DNA: TGTGCCAGCAGTTCCGACAGAGGCCCTAATTCACCCCTCCACTTT. Translation gives CASSSDRGPNSPLHF.